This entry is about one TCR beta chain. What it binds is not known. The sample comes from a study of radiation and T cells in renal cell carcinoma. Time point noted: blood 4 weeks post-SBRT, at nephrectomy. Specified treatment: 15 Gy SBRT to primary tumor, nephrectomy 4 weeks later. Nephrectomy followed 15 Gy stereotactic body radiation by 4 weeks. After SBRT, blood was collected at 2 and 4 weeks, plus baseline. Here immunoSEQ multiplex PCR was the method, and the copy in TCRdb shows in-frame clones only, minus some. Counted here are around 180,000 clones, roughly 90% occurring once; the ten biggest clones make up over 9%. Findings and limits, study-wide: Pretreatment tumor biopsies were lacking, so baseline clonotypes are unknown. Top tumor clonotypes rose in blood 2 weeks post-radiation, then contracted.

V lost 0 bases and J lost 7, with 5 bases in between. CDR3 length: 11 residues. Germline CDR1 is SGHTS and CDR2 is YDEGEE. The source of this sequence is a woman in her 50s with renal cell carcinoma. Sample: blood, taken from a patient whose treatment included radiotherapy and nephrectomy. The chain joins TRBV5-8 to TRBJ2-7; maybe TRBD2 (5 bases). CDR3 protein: CASSLGGEQYF. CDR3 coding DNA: TGTGCCAGCAGCTTGGGAGGGGAGCAGTACTTC. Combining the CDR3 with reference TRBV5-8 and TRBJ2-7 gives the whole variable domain EAGVTQSPTHLIKTRGQQATLRCSPISGHTSVYWYQQALGLGLQFLLWYDEGEERNRGNFPPRFSGRQFPNYSSELNVNALELEDSALYLCASSLGGEQYFGPGTRLTVT.